The clone carrying this T cell receptor (beta chain) has only one observation. Its specificity is not known. The germline gives CDR1 MNHNS, CDR2 SASEGT. Trimming cost V 2 bases and J 14 bases; bases outside gene matches: 17. This CDR3 has 16 amino acids. This sample was taken from a study of cytotoxic CD8 clonotypes in ibrutinib-treated CLL. Background on the study: There were over nine relapsed/refractory patients and about 15 treatment-naive patients, and fewer than 18 were IGHV unmutated. General study results and limits: Treatment left the uncommon public clonotypes either contracted or stable in frequency. At ibrutinib response, clonality increased, and at progression it declined back toward baseline. Clonality at baseline surpassed age-matched healthy donors and tracked circulating CD8+ T-cell counts.

Assay: immunoSEQ multiplex PCR; the TCRdb copy retains only in-frame clones and omits some. This sample has some 140,000 clones, with 79% found just once. The TCR comes from a human donor with chronic lymphocytic leukemia. Sequenced material: PBMCs, taken after 12 months of ibrutinib treatment. This chain links TRBV6-1 with TRBJ2-3, with 9 bases lining up with TRBD2. The CDR3 DNA sequence: TGTGCCAGCAGTGAAACCCACCTGGGAGCGGGAGGTGTTCTGTATTTT. It codes for CASSETHLGAGGVLYF.